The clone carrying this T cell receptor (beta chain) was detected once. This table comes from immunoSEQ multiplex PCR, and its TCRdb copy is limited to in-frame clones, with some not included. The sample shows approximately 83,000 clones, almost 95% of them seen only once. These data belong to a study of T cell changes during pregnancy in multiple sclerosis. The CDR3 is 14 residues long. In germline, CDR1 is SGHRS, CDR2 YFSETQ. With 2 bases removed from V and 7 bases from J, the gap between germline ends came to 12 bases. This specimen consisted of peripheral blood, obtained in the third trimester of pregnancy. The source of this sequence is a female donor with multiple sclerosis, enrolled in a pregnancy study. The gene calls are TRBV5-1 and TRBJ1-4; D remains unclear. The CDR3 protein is CASSFSAPGEKLFF. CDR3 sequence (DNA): TGCGCCAGCAGCTTTAGCGCCCCGGGTGAAAAACTGTTTTTT.